The 13 T cell receptor beta chains given below trace back to one sample, sequenced in a study of Ad26.COV2.S vaccination and SARS-CoV-2 variants. Treatment given: some 20 received Ad26.COV2.S at low or high dose, single or two shots; 5 received placebo; per-sample allocation not given. Day 63 after the first vaccine or placebo injection was the time point for sampling. Assay: immunoSEQ multiplex PCR; the TCRdb copy retains only in-frame clones and omits some. The table lists 350,000 to 600,000 clones, 70% to 90% of them singletons. The starting material was peripheral blood, obtained in a trial of Ad26.COV2.S vaccine versus placebo. The origin of the receptors is a person between 18 and 65 years old who received the Ad26.COV2.S COVID-19 vaccine or a placebo.

The V call is TRBV6-2 or TRBV6-3, the J call TRBJ2-5; 10 nucleotides align to TRBD2. V was pared by 2 bases and J by 4 bases, with 10 bases of the junction left unmatched. This CDR3 comprises 17 residues. The germline V gene encodes CDR1 MNHEY and CDR2 SVGEGT. The CDR3 protein is CASSYDGLAGVGETQYF. The CDR3 DNA sequence: TGTGCCAGCAGTTACGACGGGCTAGCGGGGGTTGGAGAGACCCAGTACTTC.

This clone was recorded only once. The gene calls are TRBV6-1 and TRBJ1-3; D ambiguous. The CDR3 is 13 residues long. From germline, CDR1 is MNHNS and CDR2 SASEGT. With 3 bases removed from V and 4 bases from J, the gap between germline ends came to 7 bases. The CDR3 sequence is CASSEARGNTIYF. The CDR3 DNA is TGTGCCAGCAGTGAGGCAAGGGGAAACACCATATATTTT.

This chain joins TRBV7-9 and TRBJ1-5; 9 nucleotides align to TRBD1. The ends lost 5 bases at V and 4 bases at J; junction bases unmatched: 9. CDR3 size: 16 residues. Per germline, CDR1 SEHNR and CDR2 FQNEAQ (reference sequence). The CDR3: CASSPLGDRANQPQHF. The DNA for the CDR3 is TGTGCCAGCAGCCCGCTTGGGGACAGGGCTAATCAGCCCCAGCATTTT. Based on the CDR3 plus reference TRBV7-9 and TRBJ1-5, the full variable domain is DTGVSQNPRHKITKRGQNVTFRCDPISEHNRLYWYRQTLGQGPEFLTYFQNEAQLEKSRLLSDRFSAERPKGSFSTLEIQRTEQGDSAMYLCASSPLGDRANQPQHFGDGTRLSIL.

This chain uses TRBV10-3 with TRBJ1-5; D not resolved. Germline V gives CDR1 ENHRY, CDR2 SYGVKD. The CDR3 length is 13 residues. V lost 6 bases to trimming and J lost 6 bases, with 12 bases between them. CDR3 residues: CAISLTMAQPQHF. The DNA for the CDR3 is TGTGCCATCAGCCTGACAATGGCTCAGCCCCAGCATTTT.

The rearrangement links TRBV4-2 to TRBJ2-7; tentative D call: TRBD2 (6 bases). The CDR3 is made up of 16 amino acids. The germline V and J ends were trimmed by 4 bases and 7 bases, with 23 bases remaining between them. CDR1 is LGHNA, CDR2 YNFKEQ, per germline. As DNA, the CDR3 is TGTGCCAGCAGCCCAGGCGACGGGAGCGGGTCGGAGGAGCAGTACTTC. Its translation is CASSPGDGSGSEEQYF.

The genes are TRBV6-6 and TRBJ1-1, with D possibly TRBD1 on 6 matching bases. Germline V gene lookup returns CDR1 MNHNY and CDR2 SVGAGI (reference sequence). With 0 bases removed from V and 1 base from J, the gap between germline ends came to 9 bases. The CDR3 spans 15 residues. Here the CDR3 reads CASSYSRGRNTEAFF. CDR3 nucleotide sequence: TGTGCCAGCAGTTACTCCAGGGGACGGAACACTGAAGCTTTCTTT.

Details on this clone: Distinct nucleotide sequences in the sample also encode this CDR3. The chain has TRBV6-5 and TRBJ2-1; D perhaps matches TRBD2 (6 bases). Looked up from germline, CDR1 is MNHEY and CDR2 is SVGAGI. The V end was cut by 6 bases, the J end by 1 base, with 13 bases between. This CDR3 comprises 15 residues. CDR3 in DNA: TGTGCCAGCAGCTACCGGGACTCTTCCTACAATGAGCAGTTCTTC. It encodes CASSYRDSSYNEQFF.

This clone has a single count. The chain recombines TRBV27 with TRBJ2-7; TRBD1 matches at 9 bases. The ends lost 0 bases at V and 2 bases at J; junction bases unmatched: 17. Germline-derived CDR1 and CDR2 are MNHEY and SMNVEV (reference sequence). This CDR3 spans 20 amino acids. This chain's CDR3 is CASSLSYPILDRGLTYEQYF. In DNA, the CDR3 is TGTGCCAGCAGTTTATCTTACCCAATACTGGACAGGGGCTTAACCTACGAGCAGTACTTC.

CDR3 residues: CASTQSRGTGEKLFF. The CDR3 DNA sequence: TGTGCCAGCACCCAATCTCGGGGGACAGGTGAAAAACTGTTTTTT. The rearrangement links TRBV2 to TRBJ1-4; 8 bases match TRBD1. The CDR3 sequence is 15 residues long. The ends lost 7 bases at V and 7 bases at J; junction bases unmatched: 11. CDR1 and CDR2 (germline): SNHLY, FYNNEI. Looking up the rest from reference TRBV2 and TRBJ1-4 gives the full variable domain: EPEVTQTPSHQVTQMGQEVILRCVPISNHLYFYWYRQILGQKVEFLVSFYNNEISEKSEIFDDQFSVERPDGSNFTLKIRSTKLEDSAMYFCASTQSRGTGEKLFFGSGTQLSVL.

J is TRBJ1-2 and V is TRBV7-9, with a possible D match to TRBD1 (5 bases). The CDR3 has 13 residues. Trimming stripped 1 base from V and 4 bases from J, with 7 bases between. CDR1 SEHNR and CDR2 FQNEAQ come from the germline V gene (reference sequence). This chain's CDR3 is CASSLDTGYGYTF. CDR3 in DNA: TGTGCCAGCAGCTTAGACACAGGCTATGGCTACACCTTC.

The chain links TRBV5-8 to TRBJ2-7, with TRBD2 as a possible D gene (5 bases). The CDR3 is 17 residues long. CDR1 and CDR2 (germline): SGHTS, YDEGEE. V was pared by 5 bases and J by 9 bases, with 30 bases between. CDR3 amino acids: CASRSGWAGTLPSGQYF. DNA of the CDR3: TGTGCCAGCAGGTCGGGGTGGGCTGGAACTCTCCCTTCAGGGCAGTACTTC.

The rearrangement uses TRBV14 and TRBJ1-4; no firm D call. This CDR3 comprises 17 residues. Germline V gene lookup returns CDR1 SGHDN and CDR2 FVKESK. The germline V and J ends were trimmed by 4 bases and 2 bases, with 17 bases remaining between them. The CDR3 reads CASSLIGGARTNEKLFF. The CDR3 DNA reads as TGTGCCAGCAGCCTAATCGGCGGTGCGAGGACTAATGAAAAACTGTTTTTT. Based on the CDR3 plus reference TRBV14 and TRBJ1-4, the full variable domain is EAGVTQFPSHSVIEKGQTVTLRCDPISGHDNLYWYRRVMGKEIKFLLHFVKESKQDESGMPNNRFLAERTGGTYSTLKVQPAELEDSGVYFCASSLIGGARTNEKLFFGSGTQLSVL.

This clone was detected once. Within the sample, other DNA sequences also encode this same CDR3. This chain joins TRBV5-1 and TRBJ1-1, with D unclear. Trimming removed 2 bases from V and 2 bases from J, with 7 bases in between. The CDR3 consists of 13 residues. Germline V gene lookup returns CDR1 SGHRS and CDR2 YFSETQ. The CDR3 spells CASSLEGNTEAFF. The CDR3 coding sequence is TGCGCCAGCAGCTTAGAGGGAAACACTGAAGCTTTCTTT.